These 8 T cell receptor beta chains were sequenced from one sample in a study of CD8+ T cells in alopecia areata listed by TCRdb under 2018. Library creation used the immunoSEQ multiplex PCR assay. To provide template for TCR sequencing, every sample had RNA extracted and reverse transcribed into cDNA. In its TCRdb copy, this immuneACCESS table keeps in-frame sequences only and misses some clones. Where compared with another copy, unresolved V genes explain less than half of these, and the others have no known cause. The sample table contains about 98,000 clones; only one count was recorded for less than 50% of them. The biggest ten clones account for about 0.79% of the sample. The sequenced sample consisted of CD4+ T cells sorted from blood. These receptors were taken from a human donor with alopecia areata.

This chain connects TRBV29-1 to TRBJ2-2; maybe TRBD2 (6 bases). V was cut by 2 bases and J by 6 bases, with 16 bases left in between. Germline CDR1 SQVTM, CDR2 ANQGSEA. The CDR3 totals 15 residues. The DNA of the CDR3 is TGCAGCGTTGAAAGGCAGGGAGGATCGGCCGGGGAGCTGTTTTTT. Protein: CSVERQGGSAGELFF.

The chain is built from TRBV28 and TRBJ2-7; possibly TRBD1 for D (5 bases). V shed 4 bases and J shed 7 bases, with 17 bases lying between them. CDR3 size: 14 residues. CDR1 MDHEN and CDR2 SYDVKM come from the germline V gene. DNA of the CDR3: TGTGCCAGCAGTTCAACAGGCTTCCTGAGAGAGCAGTACTTC. Protein: CASSSTGFLREQYF.

This sequence joins TRBV29-1 and TRBJ2-1; D not resolved. Trimming shortened V by 2 bases and J by 4 bases, and 9 bases separated the two germline ends. Germline CDR1 SQVTM, CDR2 ANQGSEA. CDR3 length: 13 amino acids. The CDR3 reads CSVELAAYNEQFF. CDR3 DNA: TGCAGCGTTGAATTGGCGGCATACAATGAGCAGTTCTTC.

This chain links TRBV29-1 with TRBJ2-7; D is perhaps TRBD1 (6 bases). V lost 6 bases to trimming and J lost 2 bases, with 20 bases between them. CDR1 SQVTM and CDR2 ANQGSEA come from the germline V gene. This CDR3 spans 15 amino acids. The CDR3 spells CSVITGTSKAYEQYF. The DNA for the CDR3 is TGCAGCGTGATTACCGGGACATCGAAGGCCTACGAGCAGTACTTC.

In its sample, this clone was seen a few times. The V call is TRBV7-2, the J call TRBJ2-1; TRBD1 is a possible D gene (6 bases). CDR1 is SGHTA and CDR2 is FQGNSA in the germline V gene. The CDR3 covers 14 residues. Trimming took 2 bases from V and 7 from J, leaving 12 bases between them. The CDR3 DNA is TGTGCCAGCAGCTTACTGGGGGCTGGTAATGAGCAGTTCTTC. Amino acids: CASSLLGAGNEQFF.

The rearrangement links TRBV29-1 to TRBJ2-5, with TRBD2 identical over 8 bases. Germline V CDR1 and CDR2: SQVTM, ANQGSEA. The CDR3 runs to 14 residues. The V and J ends lost 3 bases and 6 bases, in that order; junction bases with no gene match: 9. Here the CDR3 reads CSVEAGGGRKTQYF. For the CDR3, the DNA is TGCAGCGTTGAGGCCGGGGGGGGGCGGAAGACCCAGTACTTC.

The J gene is TRBJ2-1, the V gene TRBV14, with a weak D call TRBD1 (6 bases). Trimming pared 6 bases from V and 3 bases from J, leaving 9 bases between. Germline V CDR1 and CDR2: SGHDN, FVKESK. CDR3 size: 13 residues. The CDR3 bases are TGTGCCAGCAGTCGGACAGTCTACAATGAGCAGTTCTTC. As protein: CASSRTVYNEQFF.

Worth noting for this clone: In the same sample, other DNA sequences code for this CDR3. The chain employs TRBV30 and TRBJ2-7; D is unresolved. Germline-derived CDR1 and CDR2 are GTSNPN and SVGIG (reference sequence). Deletions cut 2 bases from V and 1 base from J, with 6 bases between. This CDR3 has 12 amino acids. The CDR3 protein is CAWSTGSYEQYF. The CDR3 region has the DNA TGTGCCTGGAGTACCGGGTCCTACGAGCAGTACTTC.